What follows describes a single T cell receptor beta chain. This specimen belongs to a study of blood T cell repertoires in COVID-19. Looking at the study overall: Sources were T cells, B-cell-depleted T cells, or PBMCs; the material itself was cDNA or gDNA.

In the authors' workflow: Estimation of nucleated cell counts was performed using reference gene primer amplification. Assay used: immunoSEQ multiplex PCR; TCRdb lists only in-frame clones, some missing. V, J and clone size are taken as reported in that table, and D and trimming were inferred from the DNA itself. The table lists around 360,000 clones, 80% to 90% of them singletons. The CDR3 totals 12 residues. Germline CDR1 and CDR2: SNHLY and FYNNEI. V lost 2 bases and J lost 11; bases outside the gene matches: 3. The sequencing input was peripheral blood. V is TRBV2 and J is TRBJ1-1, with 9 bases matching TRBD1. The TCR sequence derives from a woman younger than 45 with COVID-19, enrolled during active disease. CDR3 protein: CASSEWDRAAFF. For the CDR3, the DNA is TGTGCCAGCAGTGAATGGGACAGGGCCGCTTTCTTT.